The clone carrying this T cell receptor (beta chain) appeared a few times. This sample was taken from a study of blood T cells in healthy people across ages. It was with a sample-barcoded 5' primer and a J-beta primer mix that a second PCR of roughly 7 to 12 cycles was run. Each CDR3 protein gets one entry after TCRdb re-called the 5' RACE reads with MiXCR. The table lists more than 500,000 distinct CDR3 sequences, about 27% of them singletons. The sample was also linked to a second study, of T cells of mothers and their children. In that study: The overlap seen between related mothers and children slightly exceeded that of unrelated pairs, though not significantly.

This clonotype was sampled from a boy aged 2 to 9 in good health. The material sequenced was blood.

CDR3 DNA: TGTGCCAGCAGCGCCGGGTCAGCCCCCTACGAGCAGTACTTC. This sequence encodes CASSAGSAPYEQYF. The chain is built from TRBV7-6 and TRBJ2-7, with D unclear. Trimming took off 5 bases at V and 2 bases at J, with 13 bases between the two ends. From germline, CDR1 is SGHVS and CDR2 FNYEAQ. CDR3 length: 14 residues.